One sample yielded the 29 T cell receptor beta chains listed below, sequenced in a study of spatial heterogeneity in lung cancer. Stated time point: blood at routine non-recurrence follow-up after resection. Sequencing of whole RNA from tumor, nontumor lung or frozen PBMC involved no sorting. TCRdb re-called the 5' RACE reads with MiXCR, one entry per CDR3 protein. Here the sample spans around 110,000 distinct CDR3 sequences, 9% to 15% being singletons. The material was PBMCs, obtained at follow-up. Receptor source: a male donor with early-stage non-small cell lung cancer.

This clonotype occurred many times. The rearrangement joins TRBV24-1 to TRBJ2-2, with a tentative D call TRBD1 (6 bases). Trimming pared 5 bases from V and 2 bases from J, leaving 8 bases between. Germline V gene data show CDR1 as KGHDR and CDR2 as SFDVKD. This CDR3 has 14 residues. CDR3 sequence (DNA): TGTGCCACCAGTGCGGGACAAAACACCGGGGAGCTGTTTTTT. Its protein product is CATSAGQNTGELFF.

This clonotype was observed many times. The chain employs TRBV2 and TRBJ2-1; 8 bases match TRBD2. CDR3 length: 16 amino acids. Germline CDR1 SNHLY, CDR2 FYNNEI. The trim removed 2 bases at V and 7 bases at J, leaving 10 bases unmatched. The CDR3 sequence is CASSETPGLVENEQFF. The CDR3 coding sequence is TGTGCCAGCAGTGAAACCCCGGGACTAGTGGAGAATGAGCAGTTCTTC.

The sample holds a few counts of this clonotype. This sequence joins TRBV12-3 or TRBV12-4 and TRBJ2-7; a weak D match, TRBD1 (6 bases). This CDR3 is 12 amino acids long. The ends were cut back, 5 bases at V and 3 bases at J, with 8 bases in the middle. The CDR3 DNA reads TGTGCCAGCAGTATACAGGGCTACGAGCAGTACTTC. It is translated as CASSIQGYEQYF.

The CDR3 spells CASSSPGRGFAFF. The CDR3 DNA sequence: TGTGCCAGCAGTTCCCCGGGCAGGGGGTTTGCTTTCTTT. The chain joins TRBV28 to TRBJ1-1; 7 positions agree with TRBD1. This CDR3 region has 13 residues. Germline CDR1 reads MDHEN; CDR2 reads SYDVKM. J gave up 11 bases and V 4 bases, and 10 bases lay outside the gene matches.

The chain employs TRBV5-1 and TRBJ1-1; D uncertain. Germline V gene data show CDR1 as SGHRS and CDR2 as YFSETQ. V was pared by 0 bases and J by 6 bases, with 18 bases between. The CDR3 totals 16 residues. The CDR3 DNA reads TGCGCCAGCAGCTTGGTGTCAGGCCGAAACAGCGCTGAAGCTTTCTTT. Amino acid sequence: CASSLVSGRNSAEAFF.

There are many counts of this clonotype. J is TRBJ2-7 and V is TRBV15; a weak D match, TRBD1 (6 bases). CDR1 LNHNV and CDR2 YYDKDF come from the germline V gene (reference sequence). V lost 0 bases and J 4 bases, leaving 22 bases between the germline ends. This CDR3 has 18 residues. CDR3 in amino acids: CATSRDRFNHPGAYEQYF. The DNA for the CDR3 is TGTGCCACCAGCAGAGATCGGTTTAATCATCCAGGGGCGTACGAGCAGTACTTC.

J is TRBJ2-7 and V is TRBV9, with 9 bases identical to TRBD1. Germline-derived CDR1 and CDR2 are SGDLS and YYNGEE. The length of the CDR3 is 13 residues. Trimming at V came to 4 bases and at J to 4 bases, leaving 3 bases not matched to a gene. CDR3 amino acids: CASSTGGRYEQYF. For the CDR3, the DNA is TGTGCCAGCAGCACAGGGGGCCGGTACGAGCAGTACTTC.

There are a few counts of this clonotype. The chain carries TRBV20-1 and TRBJ2-4, with TRBD2 as a possible D gene (6 bases). Per germline, CDR1 DFQATT and CDR2 SNEGSKA (reference sequence). The CDR3 has 14 amino acids. With 6 bases removed from V and 7 bases from J, the gap between germline ends came to 19 bases. This chain's CDR3 is CSASPPGGGNIQYF. The CDR3 DNA follows: TGCAGTGCCAGCCCCCCGGGTGGGGGGAACATTCAGTACTTC.

The V and J genes are TRBV4-1 and TRBJ2-3; D call uncertain. Germline assignment: CDR1 MGHRA and CDR2 YSYEKL. This CDR3 spans 13 amino acids. V was trimmed by 4 bases and J by 6 bases, leaving 11 bases between them. The CDR3 loop is CASSLEGVDTQYF. The CDR3 DNA reads TGCGCCAGCAGCCTGGAAGGTGTTGATACGCAGTATTTT.

There are a few counts of this clonotype. This chain joins TRBV20-1 and TRBJ2-5; D unresolved. V lost 6 bases and J lost 1, with 6 bases in between. Germline V gene data show CDR1 as DFQATT and CDR2 as SNEGSKA (reference sequence). The CDR3 sequence is 11 residues long. CDR3 nucleotide sequence: TGCAGTGCCCTGAGCCAAGAGACCCAGTACTTC. Its translation: CSALSQETQYF.

This clonotype was seen repeatedly, ten times or more. This rearrangement joins TRBV4-1 to TRBJ2-5; D call uncertain. Germline CDR1 reads MGHRA; CDR2 reads YSYEKL. The CDR3 extends over 15 amino acids. V lost 2 bases and J 5 bases, leaving 15 bases between the germline ends. Here the CDR3 reads CASSQLPVLQETQYF. Written as DNA, the CDR3 is TGCGCCAGCAGCCAACTGCCAGTCCTCCAGGAGACCCAGTACTTC.

This chain links TRBV6-5 with TRBJ1-5; 7 bases fit TRBD1. Germline-derived CDR1 and CDR2 are MNHEY and SVGAGI. This CDR3 is built from 14 residues. Trimming at V came to 4 bases and at J to 4 bases, leaving 4 bases not matched to a gene. The CDR3 reads CASSFRTGNQPQHF. The DNA for the CDR3 is TGTGCCAGCAGTTTTCGGACAGGTAATCAGCCCCAGCATTTT.

This clonotype was counted ten times or more. The gene calls are TRBV4-1 and TRBJ1-1; D is possibly TRBD1 (6 bases). The CDR3 is 15 residues long. Trimming took 3 bases from V and 8 from J, leaving 19 bases between them. Germline CDR1 reads MGHRA; CDR2 reads YSYEKL. The CDR3 spells CASSHETGASREAFF. CDR3 coding DNA: TGCGCCAGCAGCCACGAGACAGGCGCCAGCAGGGAAGCTTTCTTT.

In its sample, this clonotype was seen a few times. The chain carries TRBV7-9 and TRBJ1-3; D remains ambiguous. V was shortened by 7 bases and J by 1 base, with 8 bases between the two germline ends. This CDR3 comprises 13 residues. Germline V gene data show CDR1 as SEHNR and CDR2 as FQNEAQ (reference sequence). CDR3 in amino acids: CASIPQSGNTIYF. The CDR3 DNA reads as TGTGCCAGCATACCGCAATCTGGAAACACCATATATTTT.

This clonotype was seen more than once but under ten times. The chain has TRBV3-1 and TRBJ1-5; D not certain. CDR3 size: 14 residues. The ends were cut back, 3 bases at V and 6 bases at J, with 12 bases in the middle. The germline V gene encodes CDR1 LGHDT and CDR2 YNNKEL (reference sequence). The CDR3 sequence: CASSQLGSSQPQHF. The CDR3 DNA reads TGTGCCAGCAGCCAGCTAGGGTCTAGTCAGCCCCAGCATTTT. The full variable domain, with the rest looked up from reference TRBV3-1 and TRBJ1-5, is DTAVSQTPKYLVTQMGNDKSIKCEQNLGHDTMYWYKQDSKKFLKIMFSYNNKELIINETVPNRFSPKSPDKAHLNLHINSLELGDSAVYFCASSQLGSSQPQHFGDGTRLSIL.

At least ten counts were recorded for this clonotype. The J gene is TRBJ2-3, the V gene TRBV29-1, with a weak D call TRBD2 (5 bases). This CDR3 spans 15 amino acids. CDR1 is SQVTM, CDR2 ANQGSEA, per germline. The ends were cut back, 5 bases at V and 2 bases at J, with 17 bases in the middle. In DNA, the CDR3 is TGCAGCGTTACACCCATAGCGATGAACACAGATACGCAGTATTTT. Translating gives CSVTPIAMNTDTQYF.

This clonotype was seen more than once but under ten times. The V call is TRBV7-9, the J call TRBJ2-7, with 10 bases matching TRBD2. V shed 4 bases, J shed 4 bases, and the junction held 7 bases outside the gene matches. There are 15 residues in the CDR3. CDR1 and CDR2 from the germline V gene are SEHNR and FQNEAQ (reference sequence). In nucleotides, the CDR3 is TGTGCCAGCAGCTCCTATAGCGGGGGGTTATACGAGCAGTACTTC. This codes for CASSSYSGGLYEQYF. The full variable domain, rest sourced from reference TRBV7-9 and TRBJ2-7, is DTGVSQNPRHKITKRGQNVTFRCDPISEHNRLYWYRQTLGQGPEFLTYFQNEAQLEKSRLLSDRFSAERPKGSFSTLEIQRTEQGDSAMYLCASSSYSGGLYEQYFGPGTRLTVT.

This clonotype showed up many times. The gene calls are TRBV7-9 and TRBJ2-1, with D unresolved. V shed 3 bases and J shed 6 bases, with 12 bases lying between them. This CDR3 contains 14 residues. Germline loops: CDR1 SEHNR, CDR2 FQNEAQ (reference sequence). CDR3 bases: TGTGCCAGCAGCTTGCTTGCCAGCCTCAATGAGCAGTTCTTC. Amino acid sequence: CASSLLASLNEQFF.

The sample holds a few counts of this clonotype. The junction departs from the called germline gene at one end, perhaps through a read error. The rearrangement joins TRBV28 to TRBJ1-1; maybe TRBD1 (5 bases). The CDR3 totals 13 residues. Per germline, CDR1 MDHEN and CDR2 SYDVKM. CDR3 amino acids: CASSLSGPGGRLF. CDR3 DNA: TGTGCCAGCAGTTTATCGGGACCCGGTGGCCGCCTCTTT.

This clonotype came up once. The chain has TRBV6-2 or TRBV6-3 and TRBJ2-2, with TRBD1 as a possible D gene (5 bases). This CDR3 region has 13 residues. CDR1 and CDR2 (germline): MNHEY, SVGEGT. Trimming shortened V by 4 bases and J by 6 bases, and 9 bases separated the two germline ends. The CDR3 sequence: CASSSQGAGELFF. CDR3 coding DNA: TGTGCCAGCAGTTCCCAGGGTGCCGGGGAGCTGTTTTTT.

The CDR3 region has the DNA TGTGCCAGCAGAGCGGGACTAGAGGATTACGAGCAGTACTTC. This encodes CASRAGLEDYEQYF. J is TRBJ2-7 and V is TRBV12-3 or TRBV12-4; TRBD2 matches 8 bases. CDR3 length equals 14 residues. Trimming took 6 bases from V and 4 from J; bases not matched to a gene: 8.

This clonotype came up a few times. The rearrangement uses TRBV7-2 and TRBJ2-1; D call uncertain. Trimming removed 5 bases at V and 0 bases at J, with 11 bases between. The CDR3 has 15 amino acids. Germline CDR1 SGHTA, CDR2 FQGNSA. CDR3 protein: CASSIDRTSYNEQFF. The CDR3 DNA reads TGTGCCAGCAGCATCGACCGGACCTCCTACAATGAGCAGTTCTTC.

This chain uses TRBV20-1 with TRBJ1-1; 8 bases match TRBD1. CDR1 and CDR2 (germline): DFQATT, SNEGSKA (reference sequence). With 3 bases clipped from V and 7 bases from J, the junction kept 7 bases outside the gene matches. The CDR3 is 13 amino acids. The CDR3 sequence is CSARETGAGEAFF. Here the CDR3 DNA reads TGCAGTGCTAGGGAGACAGGGGCGGGTGAAGCTTTCTTT.

The chain couples TRBV7-3 to TRBJ2-3; possible D gene TRBD1, 6 bases. Germline-derived CDR1 and CDR2 are SGHTA and FQGTGA. The CDR3 is 15 residues long. Trimming removed 0 bases from V and 1 base from J, with 8 bases in between. CDR3 loop: CASSLTQGGTDTQYF. The CDR3 DNA reads as TGTGCCAGCAGCTTAACACAGGGAGGCACAGATACGCAGTATTTT.

This clonotype was recorded many times. The DNA of the CDR3 is TGCGCCAGCAGCTTGGCGGCAGGGGATAATGAAAAACTGTTTTTT. Its translation is CASSLAAGDNEKLFF. The V gene is TRBV5-1, the J gene TRBJ1-4, with D perhaps TRBD1 (6 bases). Germline assignment: CDR1 SGHRS and CDR2 YFSETQ. There are 15 residues in the CDR3. Trimming stripped 0 bases from V and 4 bases from J, with 10 bases between. Full variable domain (outside the CDR3, taken from reference TRBV5-1 and TRBJ1-4): KAGVTQTPRYLIKTRGQQVTLSCSPISGHRSVSWYQQTPGQGLQFLFEYFSETQRNKGNFPGRFSGRQFSNSRSEMNVSTLELGDSALYLCASSLAAGDNEKLFFGSGTQLSVL.

This clonotype was counted between two and nine times. This sequence joins TRBV11-3 and TRBJ2-7, with D perhaps TRBD1 (5 bases). The V end was cut by 2 bases, the J end by 5 bases, with 10 bases between. Per germline, CDR1 SGHNT and CDR2 YENEEA. This CDR3 comprises 13 residues. The CDR3 DNA follows: TGTGCCAGCAGCTTACCAGGGCGCGACGAGCAGTACTTC. Residues: CASSLPGRDEQYF. Using reference TRBV11-3 and TRBJ2-7 for the parts outside the CDR3, the full variable domain is EAGVVQSPRYKIIEKKQPVAFWCNPISGHNTLYWYLQNLGQGPELLIRYENEEAVDDSQLPKDRFSAERLKGVDSTLKIQPAELGDSAVYLCASSLPGRDEQYFGPGTRLTVT.

This clonotype was counted many times. V gene TRBV2 combines with J gene TRBJ2-7; D is possibly TRBD1 (5 bases). CDR1 SNHLY and CDR2 FYNNEI come from the germline V gene. The ends were cut back, 7 bases at V and 3 bases at J, with 13 bases in the middle. The CDR3 sequence is 13 residues long. CDR3: CASNLAGRYEQYF. The CDR3, as DNA: TGTGCCAGCAACTTGGCAGGGCGCTACGAGCAGTACTTC.

The chain uses TRBV12-3 or TRBV12-4 and TRBJ2-7; 9 bases are a match to TRBD1. Losses at the gene ends were 3 bases for V and 0 bases for J; bases not matched to a gene: 9. The CDR3 is 17 amino acids. The CDR3 sequence is CASSLEGGTGSSYEQYF. DNA for the CDR3: TGTGCCAGCAGTTTGGAGGGCGGGACAGGGAGCTCCTACGAGCAGTACTTC.

This clonotype was seen many times. The chain has TRBV27 and TRBJ2-6, with a tentative D call TRBD1 (5 bases). V was pared by 1 base and J by 4 bases, with 11 bases between. The CDR3 length is 16 residues. Germline V lookup: CDR1 MNHEY, CDR2 SMNVEV (reference sequence). The CDR3 DNA reads as TGTGCCAGCAGTTTATTTCCAGGGATCGGGGCCAACGTCCTGACTTTC. This codes for CASSLFPGIGANVLTF.